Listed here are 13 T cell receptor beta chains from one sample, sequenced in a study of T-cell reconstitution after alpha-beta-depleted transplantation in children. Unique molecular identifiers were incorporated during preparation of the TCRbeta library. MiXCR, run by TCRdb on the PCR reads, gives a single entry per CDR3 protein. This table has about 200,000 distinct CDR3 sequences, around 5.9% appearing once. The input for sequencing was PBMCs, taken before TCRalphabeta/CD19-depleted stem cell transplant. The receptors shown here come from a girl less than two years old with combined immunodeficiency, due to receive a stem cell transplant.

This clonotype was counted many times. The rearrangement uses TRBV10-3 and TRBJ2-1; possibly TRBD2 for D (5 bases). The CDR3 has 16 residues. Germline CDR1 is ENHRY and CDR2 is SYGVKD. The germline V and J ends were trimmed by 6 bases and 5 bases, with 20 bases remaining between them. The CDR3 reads CAISGVVGSLDNEQFF. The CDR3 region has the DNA TGTGCCATCAGCGGGGTGGTGGGTAGTCTCGACAATGAGCAGTTCTTC.

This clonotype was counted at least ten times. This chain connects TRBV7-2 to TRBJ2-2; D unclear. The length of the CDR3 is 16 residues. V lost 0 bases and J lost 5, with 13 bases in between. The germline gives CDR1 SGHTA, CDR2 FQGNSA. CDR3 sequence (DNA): TGTGCCAGCAGCTTAGCACGAATTAGCTATACCGGGGAGCTGTTTTTT. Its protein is CASSLARISYTGELFF.

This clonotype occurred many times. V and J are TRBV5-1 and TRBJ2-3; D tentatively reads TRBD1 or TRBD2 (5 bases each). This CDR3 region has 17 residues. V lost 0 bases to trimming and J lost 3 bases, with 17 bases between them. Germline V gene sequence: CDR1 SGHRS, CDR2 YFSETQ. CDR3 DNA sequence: TGCGCCAGCAGCTTGGACCCGGGACCCTTGGGGACAGATACGCAGTATTTT. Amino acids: CASSLDPGPLGTDTQYF. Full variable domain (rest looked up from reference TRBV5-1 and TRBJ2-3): KAGVTQTPRYLIKTRGQQVTLSCSPISGHRSVSWYQQTPGQGLQFLFEYFSETQRNKGNFPGRFSGRQFSNSRSEMNVSTLELGDSALYLCASSLDPGPLGTDTQYFGPGTRLTVL.

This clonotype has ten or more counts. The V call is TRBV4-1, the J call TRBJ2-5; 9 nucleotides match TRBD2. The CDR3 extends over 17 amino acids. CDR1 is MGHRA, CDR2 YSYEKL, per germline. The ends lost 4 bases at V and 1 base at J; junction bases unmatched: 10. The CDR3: CASSLRALREGQETQYF. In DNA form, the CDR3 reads TGCGCCAGCAGCCTACGGGCATTGCGGGAGGGCCAAGAGACCCAGTACTTC.

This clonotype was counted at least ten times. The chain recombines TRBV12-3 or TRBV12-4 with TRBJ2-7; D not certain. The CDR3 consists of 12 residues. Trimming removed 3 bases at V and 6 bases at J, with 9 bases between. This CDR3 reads CASSLVAGEQYF. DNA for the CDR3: TGTGCCAGCAGTTTGGTAGCCGGCGAGCAGTACTTC.

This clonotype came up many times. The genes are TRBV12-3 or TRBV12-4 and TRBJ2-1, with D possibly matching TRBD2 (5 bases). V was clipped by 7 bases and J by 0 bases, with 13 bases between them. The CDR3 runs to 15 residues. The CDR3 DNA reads TGTGCCAGCAACCTAGCTTCGAGCTCCTACAATGAGCAGTTCTTC. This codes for CASNLASSSYNEQFF.

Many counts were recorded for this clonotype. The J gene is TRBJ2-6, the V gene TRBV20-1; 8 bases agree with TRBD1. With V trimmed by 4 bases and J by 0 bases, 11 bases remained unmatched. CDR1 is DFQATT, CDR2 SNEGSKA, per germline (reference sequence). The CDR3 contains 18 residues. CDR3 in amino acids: CSATNPGQVFSGANVLTF. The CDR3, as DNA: TGCAGTGCTACTAATCCGGGACAGGTCTTCTCTGGGGCCAACGTCCTGACTTTC.

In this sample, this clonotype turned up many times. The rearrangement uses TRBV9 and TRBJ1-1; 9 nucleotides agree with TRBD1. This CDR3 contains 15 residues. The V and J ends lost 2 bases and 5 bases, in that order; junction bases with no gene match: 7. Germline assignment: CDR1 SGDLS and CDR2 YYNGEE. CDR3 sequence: CASSVLGTGMTEAFF. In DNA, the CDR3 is TGTGCCAGCAGCGTCCTAGGGACAGGGATGACTGAAGCTTTCTTT.

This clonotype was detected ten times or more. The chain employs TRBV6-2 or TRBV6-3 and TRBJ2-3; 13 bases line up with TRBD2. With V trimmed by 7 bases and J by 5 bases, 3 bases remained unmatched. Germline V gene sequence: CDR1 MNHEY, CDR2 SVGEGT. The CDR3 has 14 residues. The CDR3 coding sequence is TGTGCCAGCAACGGACTAGCGGGGGTAGATACGCAGTATTTT. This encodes CASNGLAGVDTQYF.

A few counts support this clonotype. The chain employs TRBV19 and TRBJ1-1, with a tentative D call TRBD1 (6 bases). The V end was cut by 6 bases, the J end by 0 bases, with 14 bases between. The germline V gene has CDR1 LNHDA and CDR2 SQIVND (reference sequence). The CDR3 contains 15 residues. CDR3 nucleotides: TGTGCCAGTAGACCTACAGGGATCATGAACACTGAAGCTTTCTTT. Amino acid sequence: CASRPTGIMNTEAFF. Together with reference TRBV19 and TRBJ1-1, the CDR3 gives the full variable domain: DGGITQSPKYLFRKEGQNVTLSCEQNLNHDAMYWYRQDPGQGLRLIYYSQIVNDFQKGDIAEGYSVSREKKESFPLTVTSAQKNPTAFYLCASRPTGIMNTEAFFGQGTRLTVV.

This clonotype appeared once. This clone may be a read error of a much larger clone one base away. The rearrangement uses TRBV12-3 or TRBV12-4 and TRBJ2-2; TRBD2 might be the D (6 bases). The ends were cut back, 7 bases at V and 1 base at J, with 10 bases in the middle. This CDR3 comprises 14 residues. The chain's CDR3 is CASILGGNTGELFF. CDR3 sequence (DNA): TGTGCCAGCATCCTCGGGGGGAACACCGGGGAGCTGTTTTTT.

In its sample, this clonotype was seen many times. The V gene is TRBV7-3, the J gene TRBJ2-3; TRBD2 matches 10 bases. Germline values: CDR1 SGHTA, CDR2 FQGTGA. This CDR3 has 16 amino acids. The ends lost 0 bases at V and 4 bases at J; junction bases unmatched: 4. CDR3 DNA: TGTGCCAGCAGCTTAACCAGCGGGGGGGCTCCAGATACGCAGTATTTT. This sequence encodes CASSLTSGGAPDTQYF.

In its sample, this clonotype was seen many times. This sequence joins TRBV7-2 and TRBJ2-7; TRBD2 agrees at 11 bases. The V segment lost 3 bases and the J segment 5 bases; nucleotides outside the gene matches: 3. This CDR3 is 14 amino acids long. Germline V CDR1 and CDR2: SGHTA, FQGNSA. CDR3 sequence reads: CASSFTSGSNEQYF. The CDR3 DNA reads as TGTGCCAGCAGCTTCACTAGCGGGAGTAACGAGCAGTACTTC.